These T cell receptor beta chains were read from a single sample in a study of human T cells and chemical hapten exposure. TCRdb itself ran the RACE reads through MiXCR, one entry per CDR3 protein. The sample yields about 84,000 distinct CDR3 sequences, roughly a tenth seen once. Sequenced here: whole blood, sampled in connection with sensitization to the hapten diphenylcyclopropenone (DPC). The source of these receptors is a woman in her 30s with alopecia areata. Some clones in this sample may be carry-over from other donors' samples. Both conserved end residues are part of each CDR3. Fields, in order: D gene, V gene, J gene, clone size, CDR3 protein, CDR3 DNA. A D gene is named only where the DNA matches it firmly. A clone size is listed for some rows: how often the clone was seen (once, few, many), or a class if it is expanded.

>NA|TRBV12-3/TRBV12-4|TRBJ1-1|many
CASIRGEAAPEAFF
TGTGCCAGCATCAGGGGAGAGGCCGCACCTGAAGCTTTCTTT
>NA|TRBV6-5|TRBJ1-1|few
CASKQGMNTEAFF
TGTGCCAGCAAACAGGGAATGAACACTGAAGCTTTCTTT
>NA|TRBV7-3|TRBJ2-2|many
CASTTFRGANTGELFF
TGTGCCAGCACCACTTTTAGGGGGGCGAACACCGGGGAGCTGTTTTTT
>TRBD1|TRBV4-1|TRBJ1-6|many
CASSQDDSTGRSPLHF
TGCGCCAGCAGCCAAGACGACTCGACAGGGAGGTCACCCCTCCACTTT
>TRBD1|TRBV18|TRBJ2-1|few
CASSRDSKVGEQFF
TGTGCCAGCTCCCGGGACAGTAAAGTCGGTGAGCAGTTCTTC
>TRBD2|TRBV4-3|TRBJ2-1|NA
CASSQGTSRDNEQFF
TGCGCCAGCAGCCAAGGGACTAGCAGAGACAATGAGCAGTTCTTC
>NA|TRBV30|TRBJ2-2|many
CAWRGLNTGELFF
TGTGCCTGGAGAGGACTGAACACCGGGGAGCTGTTTTTT
>NA|TRBV29-1|TRBJ1-5|NA
CSVGEGDQPQHF
TGCAGCGTTGGTGAGGGAGATCAGCCCCAGCATTTT
>TRBD1|TRBV7-9|TRBJ1-1|many
CASSARDRGAEAFF
TGTGCCAGCAGCGCCCGGGACAGGGGAGCTGAAGCTTTCTTT
>TRBD1|TRBV15|TRBJ1-2|many
CATSRAGQGTNYGYTF
TGTGCCACCAGCAGAGCGGGACAGGGGACGAACTATGGCTACACCTTC
>NA|TRBV6-2/TRBV6-3|TRBJ1-5|many
CASSYVRQLSNQPQHF
TGTGCCAGCAGTTACGTGAGACAGCTTAGCAATCAGCCCCAGCATTTT
>NA|TRBV7-6|TRBJ1-1|NA
CASSFTQYTEAFF
TGTGCCAGCAGCTTCACCCAGTACACTGAAGCTTTCTTT
>NA|TRBV6-5|TRBJ1-6|many
CASCPSGGHPPLHF
TGTGCCAGCTGCCCCTCGGGAGGGCACCCACCCCTCCACTTT
>NA|TRBV29-1|TRBJ2-3|many
CSVVVGSGTDTQYF
TGCAGCGTTGTGGTTGGTTCCGGCACAGATACGCAGTATTTT
>NA|TRBV5-1|TRBJ1-4|few
CASSQGPEARKLFF
TGCGCCAGCAGCCAGGGCCCTGAGGCCCGAAAACTGTTTTTT
>NA|TRBV5-5|TRBJ1-1|many
CASRFTGLGTEAFF
TGTGCCAGCAGATTCACGGGATTAGGCACTGAAGCTTTCTTT
>NA|TRBV5-5|TRBJ1-2|many
CASSFAANYGYTF
TGTGCCAGCAGCTTTGCGGCAAACTATGGCTACACCTTC
>NA|TRBV11-2|TRBJ1-1|NA
CASSQNLEGGAFF
TGTGCCAGCAGCCAAAATCTTGAAGGGGGAGCTTTCTTT
>NA|TRBV20-1|TRBJ1-1|many
CSARQRGHRGTEAFF
TGCAGTGCTAGGCAAAGGGGACATCGTGGTACTGAAGCTTTCTTT
>NA|TRBV7-9|TRBJ1-3|few
CASSSERGGGNTIYF
TGTGCCAGCAGCTCAGAGCGGGGAGGTGGAAACACCATATATTTT
>TRBD2|TRBV29-1|TRBJ2-3|many
CSVERGRADTQYF
TGCAGCGTTGAGAGAGGGAGGGCAGATACGCAGTATTTT
>NA|TRBV5-5|TRBJ2-1|many
CASSSDADHEQFF
TGTGCCAGCAGCTCAGACGCCGATCATGAGCAGTTCTTC
>TRBD1|TRBV20-1|TRBJ1-5|many
CSARPPGGAWQPQHF
TGCAGTGCTAGACCCCCAGGGGGCGCGTGGCAGCCCCAGCATTTT
>TRBD1|TRBV29-1|TRBJ1-1|NA
CSVERQRGDRVGTEAFF
TGCAGCGTTGAACGGCAAAGGGGGGACAGGGTTGGCACTGAAGCTTTCTTT
>TRBD2|TRBV4-2|TRBJ2-2|NA
CASSQGPLAGTTGELFF
TGTGCCAGCAGCCAAGGTCCCCTAGCGGGAACGACCGGGGAGCTGTTTTTT
>TRBD1|TRBV6-1|TRBJ1-1|NA
CASRQRGQSGEAFF
TGTGCCAGCAGGCAGAGGGGACAGTCTGGTGAAGCTTTCTTT
>NA|TRBV29-1|TRBJ1-4|few
CSGKAPNEKLFF
TGCAGCGGGAAAGCACCAAATGAAAAACTGTTTTTT
>NA|TRBV20-1|TRBJ1-3|many
CSARVPWRGSENTIYF
TGCAGTGCTAGAGTTCCTTGGCGGGGCTCTGAAAACACCATATATTTT
>TRBD1|TRBV28|TRBJ1-2|NA
CAIWNRGFYGYTF
TGTGCCATTTGGAACAGGGGCTTTTATGGCTACACCTTC
>NA|TRBV15|TRBJ2-1|NA
CATSRLASSYNEQFF
TGTGCCACCAGCAGACTAGCGTCTTCCTACAATGAGCAGTTCTTC
>NA|TRBV27|TRBJ1-6|many
CASSLFGDSPLHF
TGTGCCAGCAGTTTATTTGGGGACTCACCCCTCCACTTT
>NA|TRBV5-4|TRBJ2-7|NA
CASSLVSSYEQYF
TGTGCCAGCAGCTTGGTGAGCTCCTACGAGCAGTACTTC
>TRBD1|TRBV6-5|TRBJ2-2|many
CASSYGDRNTGELFF
TGTGCCAGCAGTTATGGGGACAGGAACACCGGGGAGCTGTTTTTT
>NA|TRBV30|TRBJ2-2|NA
CAWSEQGIGELFF
TGTGCCTGGAGTGAACAGGGAATCGGGGAGCTGTTTTTT
>TRBD1|TRBV13|TRBJ1-2|many
CASSSRTGGVSNYGYTF
TGTGCCAGCAGCTCCCGGACAGGGGGGGTATCCAACTATGGCTACACCTTC
>NA|TRBV5-1|TRBJ2-1|NA
CASSFGGLSEQFF
TGCGCCAGCAGCTTCGGGGGCCTGTCTGAGCAGTTCTTC
>NA|TRBV12-3/TRBV12-4|TRBJ1-5|many
CASSPDRDQPQHF
TGTGCCAGCAGCCCGGACAGAGATCAGCCCCAGCATTTT
>NA|TRBV7-2|TRBJ1-2|many
CASSLADRNNYGYTF
TGTGCCAGCAGCTTAGCGGACCGAAATAACTATGGCTACACCTTC
>NA|TRBV7-6|TRBJ2-3|NA
CASSLVPTDTQYF
TGTGCCAGCAGCTTAGTGCCGACAGATACGCAGTATTTT
>NA|TRBV20-1|TRBJ1-6|many
CSASPSATGSSYNSPLHF
TGCAGTGCTAGCCCCTCTGCGACAGGCAGCTCCTATAATTCACCCCTCCACTTT
>TRBD2|TRBV6-5|TRBJ2-7|NA
CASTGTSGTREQYF
TGTGCCAGCACCGGGACTAGCGGGACTCGAGAGCAGTACTTC
>NA|TRBV29-1|TRBJ2-1|many
CSVAGGGPGEQFF
TGCAGCGTTGCGGGGGGCGGCCCTGGTGAGCAGTTCTTC
>NA|TRBV7-9|TRBJ1-4|NA
CASSPMGGSGEKLFF
TGTGCCAGCAGCCCCATGGGGGGAAGCGGTGAAAAACTGTTTTTT
>NA|TRBV13|TRBJ2-4|NA
CASSLGNVGIQYF
TGTGCCAGCAGCTTAGGCAATGTCGGCATTCAGTACTTC
>NA|TRBV6-6|TRBJ1-6|many
CASSLVESPLHF
TGTGCCAGCAGTTTGGTCGAATCACCCCTCCACTTT